This T cell receptor (beta chain) was sequenced in a study of T cells in Graves' hyperthyroidism and ophthalmopathy (dated by TCRdb to between 2018 and 2021). Some background on the complete study: Peripheral blood was sampled at the time of initial diagnosis, prior to any treatment. A discovery cohort of about 95 patients, 43 with Graves' ophthalmopathy and 55 to 60 with stable Graves' hyperthyroidism, was used to find distinguishing TCR V-J signatures. Prospective prediction of ophthalmopathy was tested in an independent validation cohort consisting of about 19 hyperthyroidism patients and around 16 patients who later progressed to ophthalmopathy. The 75 to 100 discovery patients were randomly split 7:3 into training and test sets. In addition, the study compared T-cell repertoires in thyroid tissue and in blood from about 6 Graves' hyperthyroidism patients. Following sampling, methimazole starting at 30 mg daily was given to hyperthyroidism patients, and high-dose intravenous methylprednisolone was given to ophthalmopathy patients. The paper reports TCR Vbeta CDR3 sequencing of some 140 peripheral blood samples: some 44 ophthalmopathy, some 80 hyperthyroidism and around 17 progressor patients. Summary of the overall study and its limitations: Most expanded thyroid clonotypes (frequency above 0.001) were also detected in blood, suggesting blood repertoires may reflect thyroid immune responses. Sample size was not statistically predetermined, and investigators were not blinded to group allocation. In validation, progression to ophthalmopathy was predicted by the model with 70.59% sensitivity and 72.22% specificity, a median of approximately 6.5 months before onset. A model built on a 13 V-J signature distinguished ophthalmopathy from stable hyperthyroidism, reaching roughly 88% sensitivity and under 84% specificity in cross-validation and 80%/75% in testing.

The CDR3 spans 14 residues, from the cysteine through the phenylalanine. Only the CDR3 region is kept as DNA, spanning 42 bases read in frame from base 1. Sequences DFQATT (CDR1) and SNEGSKA (CDR2) are obtained from the germline V gene (reference sequence). V has 1 base trimmed and J has 3 bases trimmed; junction bases matching no gene number 4. With respect to this clonotype: The antigen it binds to is not known. No base qualities exist here, and no much larger clone lies one base off it.

TCR beta CDR3 regions were amplified from RNA transcripts. A first-round RT-PCR of the TCR CDR3 used the HTBI primer set with the Qiagen OneStep RT-PCR kit. Libraries were constructed in a second round of multiplex PCR, after which size selection and purification were performed. The libraries were sequenced on an Illumina HiSeq2000 using paired-end 100 bp reads. In the authors' own workflow: SOAPnuke was used to process the raw data, removing reads that contained adapters or uncalled bases, had a mean Phred below 15, or lacked an exact match to the constant primer or identifier. COPE v1.2.5 was used to merge high-quality paired reads, and clonotypes were defined as unique nucleotide sequences. Clonotypes were aligned to IMGT TRBV, TRBD and TRBJ reference segments using MiTCR v1.1. The analysis included only V-J combinations with a frequency above 0.0001, which together covered around 99% of the repertoires. A TCS score was defined as the ratio of F50 (clonal expansion) to E x V (chaos), with BLOSUM62-based TCRdist applied between CDR3 peptides within each V-J. Welch's t-statistics and random forest reduced roughly 540 V-J features to 10 to 15, which were used in a naive Bayes classifier (R e1071). The similarity between thyroid and blood repertoires was quantified using the Morisita-Horn index. The raw public reads went through TCRdb reprocessing: fastp at Q25, MiXCR clone calling, in-frame beta chains kept. Every distinct CDR3 protein forms one entry, paired with its most common genes and DNA. In this record, the V and J calls reflect TCRdb's handling and not the investigators' own analysis. This sample holds 700,000 to 950,000 distinct CDR3 sequences; 35% were observed only once. Roughly 31% of the sample rests with the top ten.

Stable Graves' hyperthyroidism was defined as the absence of progression to ophthalmopathy over 18 months of follow-up. The hyperthyroidism patients were between 18 and 65 years old and newly diagnosed, with a disease duration of less than 2 months. Exclusion was applied to patients with uncontrolled infections, other autoimmune diseases, pregnancy or lactation. Clinical symptoms, serum thyroxine and TRAb, thyroid ultrasound, and orbital computed tomography formed the basis for the diagnoses. Ficoll-Paque density gradient centrifugation was used to isolate PBMCs from around 10 ml of fresh peripheral blood. Total RNA was extracted with Trizol reagent, and quality was checked on an Agilent 2100 Bioanalyzer.

The V gene is TRBV20-1 and the J gene is TRBJ2-5; TRBD1 fits 8 bases in the junction. Material: blood. This clonotype was obtained from a woman between 40 and 50 years old with Graves' hyperthyroidism. The CDR3 is CSARARQGKETQYF. The nucleotide sequence is TGCAGTGCTAGAGCTAGACAGGGGAAAGAGACCCAGTACTTC.